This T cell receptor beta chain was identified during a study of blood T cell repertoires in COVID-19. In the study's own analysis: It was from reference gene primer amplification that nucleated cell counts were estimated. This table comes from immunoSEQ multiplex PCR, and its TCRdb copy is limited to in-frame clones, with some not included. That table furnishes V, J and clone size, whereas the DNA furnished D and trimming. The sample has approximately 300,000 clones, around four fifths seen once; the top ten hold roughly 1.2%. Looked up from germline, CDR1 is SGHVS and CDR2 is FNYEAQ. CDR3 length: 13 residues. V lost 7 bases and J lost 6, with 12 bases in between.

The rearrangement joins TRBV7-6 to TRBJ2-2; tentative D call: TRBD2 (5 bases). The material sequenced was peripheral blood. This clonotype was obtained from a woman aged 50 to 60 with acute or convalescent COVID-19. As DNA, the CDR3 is TGTGCCAGCATACGTAGCGCCCCCGGGGAGCTGTTTTTT. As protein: CASIRSAPGELFF.